One and the same sample provided the 22 T cell receptor beta chains below, sequenced in a study of early T cells in non-severe SARS-CoV-2 infection. TCRdb itself ran the 5' RACE reads through MiXCR, one entry per CDR3 protein. The sample yields about 72,000 distinct CDR3 sequences, around 10% seen once. The sequencing here drew on whole blood, taken at baseline. The receptors were gathered from an adult who was a healthcare worker with PCR-confirmed SARS-CoV-2 infection or an uninfected control (not recorded which).

The chain is built from TRBV3-1 and TRBJ2-7, with D perhaps matching TRBD1 (5 bases). CDR1 and CDR2 (germline): LGHDT, YNNKEL (reference sequence). The CDR3 is made up of 16 amino acids. V lost 0 bases to trimming and J lost 4 bases, with 16 bases between them. CDR3 sequence: CASSQDGASGVYEQYF. CDR3 nucleotide sequence: TGTGCCAGCAGCCAAGATGGGGCTAGTGGGGTTTACGAGCAGTACTTC.

This clonotype was seen a few times. The chain uses TRBV11-2 and TRBJ2-5; no clear D gene. The CDR3 covers 13 residues. Germline-derived CDR1 and CDR2 are SGHAT and FQNNGV. V gave up 2 bases and J gave up 3 bases, with 7 bases separating them. The CDR3 DNA reads TGTGCCAGCAGCTTATTGACCGAAGAGACCCAGTACTTC. The encoded protein is CASSLLTEETQYF.

The rearrangement uses TRBV11-2 and TRBJ2-3; D not certain. V lost 2 bases and J 0 bases, leaving 6 bases between the germline ends. From germline, CDR1 is SGHAT and CDR2 FQNNGV. This CDR3 spans 14 amino acids. The CDR3 protein is CASSLSRSTDTQYF. Here the CDR3 DNA reads TGTGCCAGCAGCTTAAGCCGGAGCACAGATACGCAGTATTTT.

This clonotype has ten or more counts. The chain has TRBV12-3 or TRBV12-4 and TRBJ1-1, with D hard to call. The CDR3 is 13 amino acids. V lost 3 bases and J 1 base, leaving 6 bases between the germline ends. The CDR3 region is CASSFRPNTEAFF. The CDR3 DNA follows: TGTGCCAGCAGTTTTCGGCCGAACACTGAAGCTTTCTTT.

This clonotype has only a few counts. This CDR3 reads CASSPSGGSTEAFF. The CDR3 nucleotides read TGTGCCAGCAGTCCTTCGGGGGGGAGCACTGAAGCTTTCTTT. The chain employs TRBV12-3 or TRBV12-4 and TRBJ1-1; a weak D match, TRBD1 (5 bases). CDR3 length: 14 amino acids. V lost 5 bases to trimming and J lost 4 bases, with 14 bases between them.

A note on this clonotype: A much larger clone differs from this one at a single base, so this may be a read error. The CDR3 protein is CVSRLTNEQYF. The CDR3 DNA reads TGTGTCAGCAGGCTGACTAACGAGCAGTACTTC. The genes are TRBV11-3 and TRBJ2-7; maybe TRBD2 (5 bases). The germline V gene has CDR1 SGHNT and CDR2 YENEEA. The length of the CDR3 is 11 residues.

This clonotype has only a few counts. V usage is TRBV7-2 and J usage is TRBJ2-1; 13 nucleotides align to TRBD2. J lost 2 bases, V lost 6 bases, and 10 bases had no gene match. The CDR3 consists of 18 residues. CDR1 and CDR2 (germline): SGHTA, FQGNSA. The CDR3 reads CASSPSSGTSGTYNEQFF. The DNA for the CDR3 is TGTGCCAGCAGTCCATCCTCCGGGACTAGCGGGACCTACAATGAGCAGTTCTTC.

This clonotype was seen repeatedly, ten times or more. The J gene is TRBJ2-7, the V gene TRBV30; D is unclear. Germline V gene sequence: CDR1 GTSNPN, CDR2 SVGIG (reference sequence). V lost 3 bases and J lost 1, with 7 bases in between. The CDR3 contains 12 residues. The CDR3 nucleotides are TGTGCCTGGAGCGCCGGGTCCTACGAGCAGTACTTC. Translation: CAWSAGSYEQYF.

In this sample, this clonotype turned up many times. The V call is TRBV9, the J call TRBJ2-2; no clear D. V shed 3 bases and J shed 5 bases, with 11 bases lying between them. CDR3 length equals 14 residues. Germline assignment: CDR1 SGDLS and CDR2 YYNGEE. The CDR3: CASSALVPTGELFF. DNA for the CDR3: TGTGCCAGCAGCGCGCTAGTTCCAACCGGGGAGCTGTTTTTT.

This chain connects TRBV6-6 to TRBJ2-7; 7 bases align to TRBD1. The CDR3 extends over 16 amino acids. Germline assignment: CDR1 MNHNY and CDR2 SVGAGI (reference sequence). Trimming cost V 2 bases and J 2 bases; bases outside gene matches: 9. The CDR3 loop is CASSYARDSITYEQYF. For the CDR3, the DNA is TGTGCCAGCAGTTACGCCCGGGACAGCATCACCTACGAGCAGTACTTC.

The chain is built from TRBV30 and TRBJ1-4; 8 nucleotides agree with TRBD1. The germline V gene encodes CDR1 GTSNPN and CDR2 SVGIG (reference sequence). CDR3 length: 13 residues. The V and J ends lost 8 bases and 3 bases, in that order; junction bases with no gene match: 5. CDR3 nucleotides: TGTGCCGGAGACAGGGGTTCTAATGAAAAACTGTTTTTT. Its protein is CAGDRGSNEKLFF.

The V gene is TRBV7-9, the J gene TRBJ1-1; D not resolved. Trimming took 2 bases from V and 1 from J, leaving 8 bases between them. Looked up from germline, CDR1 is SEHNR and CDR2 is FQNEAQ (reference sequence). This CDR3 is 14 amino acids long. In DNA, the CDR3 is TGTGCCAGCAGCTTAAGCCAGGAGAACACTGAAGCTTTCTTT. Translated: CASSLSQENTEAFF.

This clonotype has just a few counts. The V call is TRBV12-3 or TRBV12-4, the J call TRBJ2-7; the D gene is possibly TRBD1 (6 bases). V gave up 4 bases and J gave up 8 bases, with 15 bases separating them. The CDR3 covers 13 residues. The CDR3 region has the DNA TGTGCCAGCAGTTCCAGGACAGAGAGGAAGCAGTACTTC. Its protein is CASSSRTERKQYF.

This clonotype was observed many times. The chain employs TRBV18 and TRBJ2-2; unclear D gene. From germline, CDR1 is KGHSH and CDR2 LQKENI. There are 12 residues in the CDR3. With 3 bases removed from V and 3 bases from J, the gap between germline ends came to 2 bases. CDR3 in amino acids: CASSPDTGELFF. CDR3 nucleotide sequence: TGTGCCAGCTCACCGGACACCGGGGAGCTGTTTTTT.

In this sample, this clonotype turned up a few times. The V and J genes are TRBV12-3 or TRBV12-4 and TRBJ1-1; D unresolved. Trimming removed 6 bases at V and 0 bases at J, with 8 bases between. The CDR3 length is 13 residues. For the CDR3, the DNA is TGTGCCAGCAGAAAGGAAATGAACACTGAAGCTTTCTTT. The encoded protein is CASRKEMNTEAFF.

In its sample, this clonotype was seen a few times. The chain uses TRBV28 and TRBJ2-7; tentatively, D is TRBD2 (6 bases). This CDR3 is 12 amino acids long. Germline V gene data show CDR1 as MDHEN and CDR2 as SYDVKM. The ends were cut back, 1 base at V and 7 bases at J, with 8 bases in the middle. CDR3 in amino acids: CASSLLSGEQYF. The CDR3 region has the DNA TGTGCCAGCAGTTTATTAAGCGGGGAGCAGTACTTC.

This clonotype was seen ten or more times. This sequence joins TRBV5-5 and TRBJ2-3, with D possibly called TRBD1 or TRBD2 (5 bases each). The V end lost 1 base, the J end lost 2 bases, and 11 bases lay between the germline ends. The CDR3 loop spans 15 amino acids. Germline V gives CDR1 SGHKS, CDR2 YYEKEE (reference sequence). CDR3 sequence (DNA): TGTGCCAGCAGCTTGTGGGGACGGATCACAGATACGCAGTATTTT. Translating gives CASSLWGRITDTQYF. Using reference TRBV5-5 and TRBJ2-3 for the parts outside the CDR3, the full variable domain is DAGVTQSPTHLIKTRGQQVTLRCSPISGHKSVSWYQQVLGQGPQFIFQYYEKEERGRGNFPDRFSARQFPNYSSELNVNALLLGDSALYLCASSLWGRITDTQYFGPGTRLTVL.

This clonotype has more than one count but fewer than ten. The CDR3 DNA reads TGCGCCAGCAGCTTCGGGACAGGGAGTGCCTACAATGAGCAGTTCTTC. It is translated as CASSFGTGSAYNEQFF. The chain couples TRBV5-1 to TRBJ2-1, with 9 bases fitting TRBD1. Trimming removed 2 bases from V and 2 bases from J; junction bases left unmatched: 5. Germline-derived CDR1 and CDR2 are SGHRS and YFSETQ. The CDR3 extends over 16 amino acids.

In this sample, this clonotype turned up many times. CDR3 DNA: TGTGCCAGCAGCAGGACCGGACAGGGGGTTAATGAAAAACTGTTTTTT. Amino acid sequence: CASSRTGQGVNEKLFF. The chain employs TRBV28 and TRBJ1-4, with 10 nucleotides matching TRBD1. The ends lost 6 bases at V and 4 bases at J; junction bases unmatched: 8. There are 16 residues in the CDR3. CDR1 and CDR2 from the germline V gene are MDHEN and SYDVKM.

This clonotype occurred a few times. The chain is built from TRBV11-2 and TRBJ1-2; D not resolved. V was pared by 0 bases and J by 3 bases, with 5 bases between. This CDR3 comprises 13 residues. Germline loops: CDR1 SGHAT, CDR2 FQNNGV. Written as DNA, the CDR3 is TGTGCCAGCAGCTTAGACAATCACTATGGCTACACCTTC. It yields the protein CASSLDNHYGYTF.

The rearrangement joins TRBV4-3 to TRBJ2-1; 12 positions agree with TRBD2. J gave up 7 bases and V 2 bases, and 6 bases lay outside the gene matches. The germline gives CDR1 LGHNA, CDR2 YSLEER. This CDR3 is built from 16 residues. DNA of the CDR3: TGCGCCAGCAGCCAAACTAGCGGGGGGCCGAAGAATGAGCAGTTCTTC. It translates to CASSQTSGGPKNEQFF.

There are a few counts of this clonotype. The gene calls are TRBV18 and TRBJ1-1; D is uncertain. Germline V gene sequence: CDR1 KGHSH, CDR2 LQKENI. Trimming removed 3 bases at V and 4 bases at J, with 15 bases between. This CDR3 region has 15 residues. The CDR3 DNA sequence: TGTGCCAGCTCACCCTCTGTAGGAGACTTCACTGAAGCTTTCTTT. Protein sequence: CASSPSVGDFTEAFF.